This is a list of T cell receptor beta chains from one sample in a study. TCRdb independently ran MiXCR on the RT-PCR reads; one entry per CDR3 protein. The sample has about 700,000 distinct CDR3 sequences; approximately 15% are singletons. The sequenced sample consisted of memory CD4+ T cells from blood. The origin of the receptors is a female donor in good health, serving as a healthy control. Both conserved end residues are part of each CDR3. The order of the fields is V gene, CDR3 length, CDR3 protein.

v_gene: TRBV6-2/TRBV6-3; len: 14; CDR3aa: CASSSATPQETQYF
v_gene: TRBV20-1; len: 10; CDR3aa: CSAHDYGYTF
v_gene: TRBV7-2; len: 14; CDR3aa: CASSTPGLQETQYF
v_gene: TRBV5-1; len: 16; CDR3aa: CASSLGDRLMNTEAFF
v_gene: TRBV20-1; len: 11; CDR3aa: CSADTGTTRHF
v_gene: TRBV29-1; len: 18; CDR3aa: CSVEDPQRGYSFNYGYTF
v_gene: TRBV7-2; len: 12; CDR3aa: CASSFIYNEQFF
v_gene: TRBV20-1; len: 14; CDR3aa: CSANRDRADNEQFF
v_gene: TRBV20-1; len: 15; CDR3aa: CSAREATGTFGGYTF
v_gene: TRBV20-1; len: 14; CDR3aa: CSARDNKASYEQYF
v_gene: TRBV2; len: 14; CDR3aa: CASSDSAVNTEAFF
v_gene: TRBV6-4; len: 14; CDR3aa: CASSAGGDINEQFF
v_gene: TRBV6-1; len: 14; CDR3aa: CASRPGQGGNTIYF
v_gene: TRBV28; len: 12; CDR3aa: CASSGTGSGYTF
v_gene: TRBV4-1; len: 14; CDR3aa: CASRGTGFGEKLFF
v_gene: TRBV28; len: 15; CDR3aa: CASTAGGVSYNEQFF
v_gene: TRBV7-3; len: 14; CDR3aa: CASSFDRGGSGYTF
v_gene: TRBV20-1; len: 14; CDR3aa: CSARDHRDGPKLFF
v_gene: TRBV29-1; len: 15; CDR3aa: CSVEALAGLPGEQYF
v_gene: TRBV6-5; len: 13; CDR3aa: CASRGQRDSPLHF
v_gene: TRBV7-9; len: 16; CDR3aa: CASSPSGTFSGNTIYF
v_gene: TRBV7-2; len: 15; CDR3aa: CASSLVRPPGNTIYF
v_gene: TRBV27; len: 13; CDR3aa: CASSFAGAYGYTF
v_gene: TRBV12-3/TRBV12-4; len: 16; CDR3aa: CASSFFGAGSYNEQFF
v_gene: TRBV24-1; len: 15; CDR3aa: CATSETGPNTGELFF
v_gene: TRBV20-1; len: 14; CDR3aa: CSATYGTASYEQYF
v_gene: TRBV5-1; len: 14; CDR3aa: CASTLGVRTDTQYF
v_gene: TRBV11-2; len: 16; CDR3aa: CASSAKQAHSGNTIYF
v_gene: TRBV10-3; len: 12; CDR3aa: CAISVRGDTQYF
v_gene: TRBV29-1; len: 14; CDR3aa: CSVEPDWTLKTQYF
v_gene: TRBV5-1; len: 14; CDR3aa: CASSLEQGATEAFF
v_gene: TRBV20-1; len: 18; CDR3aa: CSPIRARADRVSTDTQYF
v_gene: TRBV5-1; len: 14; CDR3aa: CASKISSENYGYTF
v_gene: TRBV2; len: 14; CDR3aa: CASTRNLIGEPQYF
v_gene: TRBV7-9; len: 12; CDR3aa: CASSLGQGDLYF
v_gene: TRBV5-1; len: 14; CDR3aa: CASSDAQPNTEAFF
v_gene: TRBV29-1; len: 15; CDR3aa: CSVDRPGVESDTQYF
v_gene: TRBV5-1; len: 15; CDR3aa: CASSLDAGDVYEQYF
v_gene: TRBV28; len: 13; CDR3aa: CASSWAGPEGYTF